This TCR beta chain was sequenced in a study of PD-L1 blockade in urothelial cancer. The study's findings and limits: Pretreatment clonality of the blood TCR repertoire below the median was predictive of superior survival. It was durable-benefit patients whose tumor-associated blood clones expanded more at 3 weeks.

Assay: immunoSEQ multiplex PCR; the TCRdb copy retains only in-frame clones and omits some. The table lists about 84,000 clones, roughly 82% of them singletons. This CDR3 comprises 14 residues. Germline trimming cut 0 bases from V and 9 bases from J; bases unmatched to any gene: 5. Germline V gene data show CDR1 as MNHEY and CDR2 as SMNVEV (reference sequence). In the case of this clone: Its matching antigen is unknown.

The chain has TRBV27 and TRBJ2-1; 7 nucleotides match TRBD2. This clonotype was obtained from a man between 65 and 79 years old with urothelial cancer. Sample: PBMCs, taken around atezolizumab (anti-PD-L1) treatment. The CDR3 is CASSLSRLASEQFF. The CDR3 nucleotides read TGTGCCAGCAGTTTATCCCGACTAGCAAGTGAGCAGTTCTTC.